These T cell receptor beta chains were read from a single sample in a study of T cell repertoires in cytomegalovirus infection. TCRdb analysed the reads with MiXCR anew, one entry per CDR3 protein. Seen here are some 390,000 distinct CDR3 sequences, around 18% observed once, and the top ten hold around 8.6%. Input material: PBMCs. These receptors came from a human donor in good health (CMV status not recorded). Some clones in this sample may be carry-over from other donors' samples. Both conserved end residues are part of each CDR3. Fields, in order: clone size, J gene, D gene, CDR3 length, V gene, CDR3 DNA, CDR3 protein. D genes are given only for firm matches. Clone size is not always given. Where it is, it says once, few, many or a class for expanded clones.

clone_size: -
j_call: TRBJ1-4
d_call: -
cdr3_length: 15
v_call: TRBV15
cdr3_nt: TGTGCCACCAGCAGAGAGGGGTCGGGTGATGAAAAACTGTTTTTT
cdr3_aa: CATSREGSGDEKLFF

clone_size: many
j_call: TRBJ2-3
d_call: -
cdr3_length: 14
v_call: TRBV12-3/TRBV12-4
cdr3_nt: TGTGCCAGCAGTTTAGGCGTCTTCACAGATACGCAGTATTTT
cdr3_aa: CASSLGVFTDTQYF

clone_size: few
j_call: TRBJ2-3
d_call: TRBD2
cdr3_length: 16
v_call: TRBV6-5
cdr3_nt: TGTGCCAGCAGTGGAAATAGCGGGGGAGGAGCAGATACGCAGTATTTT
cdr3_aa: CASSGNSGGGADTQYF

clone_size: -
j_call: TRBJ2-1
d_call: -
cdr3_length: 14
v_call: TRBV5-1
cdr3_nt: TGCGCCAGCAGCTTGCGAAGGTCTGACAATGAGCAGTTCTTC
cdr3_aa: CASSLRRSDNEQFF

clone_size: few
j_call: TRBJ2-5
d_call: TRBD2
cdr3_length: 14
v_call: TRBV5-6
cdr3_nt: TGTGCCAGCAGTTTCGTAGCGGGGGAGGAGACCCAGTACTTC
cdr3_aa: CASSFVAGEETQYF

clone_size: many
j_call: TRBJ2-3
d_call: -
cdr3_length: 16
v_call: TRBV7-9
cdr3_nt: TGTGCCAGCAGCTTTACGGGGTCCCCATCTCCAGATACGCAGTATTTT
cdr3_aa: CASSFTGSPSPDTQYF

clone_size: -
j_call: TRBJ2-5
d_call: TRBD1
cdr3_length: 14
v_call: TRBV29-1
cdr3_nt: TGCAGCGTTGAGGGACAGGAGAACCAAGAGACCCAGTACTTC
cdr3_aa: CSVEGQENQETQYF

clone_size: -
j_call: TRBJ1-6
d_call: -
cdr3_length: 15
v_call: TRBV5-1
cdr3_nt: TGCGCCAGCAGCTTGGGGGCTTTGAGCGGCTCACCCCTCCACTTT
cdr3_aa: CASSLGALSGSPLHF

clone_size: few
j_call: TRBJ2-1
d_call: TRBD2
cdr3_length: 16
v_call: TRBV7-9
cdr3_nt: TGTGCCAGCAGCTTGGCCGGGACTGCCAGCGGGGGTGAGCAGTTCTTC
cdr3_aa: CASSLAGTASGGEQFF

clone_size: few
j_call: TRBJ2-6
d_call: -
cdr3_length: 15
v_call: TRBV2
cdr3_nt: TGTGCCAGCAGTGAACGGGGAGCTGGGGCCAACGTCCTGACTTTC
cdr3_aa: CASSERGAGANVLTF

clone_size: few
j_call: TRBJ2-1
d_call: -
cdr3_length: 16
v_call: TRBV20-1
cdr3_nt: TGCAGTGCTAGAGCTCCGGGACTCCGAACCTACAATGAGCAGTTCTTC
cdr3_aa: CSARAPGLRTYNEQFF

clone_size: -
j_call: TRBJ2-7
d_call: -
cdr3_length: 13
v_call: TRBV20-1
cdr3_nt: TGCAGTGCTAGTTGGGGGGCAACCTACGAGCAGTACTTC
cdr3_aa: CSASWGATYEQYF

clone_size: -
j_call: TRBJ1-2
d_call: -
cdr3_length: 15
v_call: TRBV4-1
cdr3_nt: TGCGCCAGCAGCCATTTGGACAGTGTGAACTATGGCTACACCTTC
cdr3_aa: CASSHLDSVNYGYTF

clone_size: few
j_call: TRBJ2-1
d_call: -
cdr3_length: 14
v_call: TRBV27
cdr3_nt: TGTGCCAGCAGTTTGGCCTCCGGACTGTATGAGCAGTTCTTC
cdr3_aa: CASSLASGLYEQFF

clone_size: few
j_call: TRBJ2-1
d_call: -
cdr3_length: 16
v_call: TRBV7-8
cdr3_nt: TGTGCCAGCAGCAGCCGACAGCGGGCCTTCTACAATGAGCAGTTCTTC
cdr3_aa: CASSSRQRAFYNEQFF

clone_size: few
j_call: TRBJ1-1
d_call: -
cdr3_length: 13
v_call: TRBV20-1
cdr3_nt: TGCAGTGCTGTAGGAGTGGGGGGATTTGAAGCTTTCTTT
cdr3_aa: CSAVGVGGFEAFF

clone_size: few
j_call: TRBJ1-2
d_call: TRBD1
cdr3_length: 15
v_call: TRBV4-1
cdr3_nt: TGCGCCAGCAGCCAAGGTGGGACAGGGATGTGGGGCTACACCTTC
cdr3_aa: CASSQGGTGMWGYTF

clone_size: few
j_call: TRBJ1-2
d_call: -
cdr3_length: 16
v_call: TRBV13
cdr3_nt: TGTGCCAGCAGCTCCAGCCTCGGGGTGTACAACTATGGCTACACCTTC
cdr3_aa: CASSSSLGVYNYGYTF

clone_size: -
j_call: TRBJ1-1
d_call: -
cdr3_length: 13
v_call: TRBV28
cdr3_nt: TGTGCCACCTCACAGCTCATGAACACTGAAGCTTTCTTT
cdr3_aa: CATSQLMNTEAFF

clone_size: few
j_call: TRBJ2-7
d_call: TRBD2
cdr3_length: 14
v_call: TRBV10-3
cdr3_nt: TGTGCCATAAGGCCGGGACTAGCGTCCTACGAGCAGTACTTC
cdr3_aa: CAIRPGLASYEQYF

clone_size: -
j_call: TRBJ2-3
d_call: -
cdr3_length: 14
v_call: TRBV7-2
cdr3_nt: TGTGCCAGCAGCCAGGGTTGGACAAGGGATACGCAGTATTTT
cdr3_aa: CASSQGWTRDTQYF

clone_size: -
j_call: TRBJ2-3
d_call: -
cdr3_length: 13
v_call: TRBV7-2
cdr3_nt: TGTGCCAGCAGCTTAAATTTTCCAGATACGCAGTATTTT
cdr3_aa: CASSLNFPDTQYF

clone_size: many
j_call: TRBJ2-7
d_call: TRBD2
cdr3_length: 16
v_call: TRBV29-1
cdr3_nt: TGCAGCGTTGCGTGGGGGAGCGGGACCTCGGGAATAGAGCAGTACTTC
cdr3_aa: CSVAWGSGTSGIEQYF

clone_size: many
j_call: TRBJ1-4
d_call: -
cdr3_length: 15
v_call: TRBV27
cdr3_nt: TGTGCCAGCAGACGGAAAATATGGCCGGATGAAAAACTGTTTTTT
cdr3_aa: CASRRKIWPDEKLFF

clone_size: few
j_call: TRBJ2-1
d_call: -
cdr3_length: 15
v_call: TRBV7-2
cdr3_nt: TGTGCCAGCAGGCCCCAGGGCGGGAAGGCAAATGAGCAGTTCTTC
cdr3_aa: CASRPQGGKANEQFF

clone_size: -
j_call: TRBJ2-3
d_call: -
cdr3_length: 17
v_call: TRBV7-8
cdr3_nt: TGTGCCAGCATCCCGATTCCGGTTAGCACCTTCACAGATACGCAGTATTTT
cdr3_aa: CASIPIPVSTFTDTQYF

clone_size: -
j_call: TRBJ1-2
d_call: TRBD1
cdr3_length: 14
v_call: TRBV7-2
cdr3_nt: TGTGCCAGCAGCTCCCGACAGGGCCGAGATGGCTACACCTTC
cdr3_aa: CASSSRQGRDGYTF

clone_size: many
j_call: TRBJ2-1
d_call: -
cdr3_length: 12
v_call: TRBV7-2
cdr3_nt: TGTGCCAGCAGCCCCCGGCACAATGAGCAGTTCTTC
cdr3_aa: CASSPRHNEQFF

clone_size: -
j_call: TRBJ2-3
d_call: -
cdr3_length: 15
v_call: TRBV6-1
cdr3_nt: TGTGCCAGCAGTGAAGCGCCTGGGGCCCCGGATACGCAGTATTTT
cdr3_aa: CASSEAPGAPDTQYF

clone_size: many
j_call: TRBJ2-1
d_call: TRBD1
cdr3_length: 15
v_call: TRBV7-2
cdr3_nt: TGTGCCAGCAGCCAAACGACAGGGCAGGTTGACGAGCAGTTCTTC
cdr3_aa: CASSQTTGQVDEQFF

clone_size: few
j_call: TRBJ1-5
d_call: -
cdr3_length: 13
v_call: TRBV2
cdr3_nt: TGTGCCAGCAGTGAGGGTTTGCGGCAGCCCCAGCATTTT
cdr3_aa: CASSEGLRQPQHF

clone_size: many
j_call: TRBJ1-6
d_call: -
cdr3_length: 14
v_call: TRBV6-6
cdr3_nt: TGTGCCAGCAGTTACCGCGACAGAGATTCACCCCTCCACTTT
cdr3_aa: CASSYRDRDSPLHF

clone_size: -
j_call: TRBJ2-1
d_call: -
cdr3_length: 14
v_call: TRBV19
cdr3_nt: TGTGCCACTCTGAGCCTAGCCGCCGGCAATGAGCAGTTCTTC
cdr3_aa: CATLSLAAGNEQFF

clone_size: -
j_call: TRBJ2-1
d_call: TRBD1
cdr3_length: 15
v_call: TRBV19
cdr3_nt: TGTGCCAGTAGACCGGGACAGGGGTCATACAATGAGCAGTTCTTC
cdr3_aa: CASRPGQGSYNEQFF

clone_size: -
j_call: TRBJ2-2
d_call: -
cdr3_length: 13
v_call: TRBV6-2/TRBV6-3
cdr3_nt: TGTGCCAGCAGTTACTCGCAGCGCGGGGAGCTGTTTTTT
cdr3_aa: CASSYSQRGELFF

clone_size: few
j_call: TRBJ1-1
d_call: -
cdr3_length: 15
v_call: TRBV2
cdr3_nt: TGTGCCAGCAGTGAACGAAGATTTGTGAACACTGAAGCTTTCTTT
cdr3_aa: CASSERRFVNTEAFF

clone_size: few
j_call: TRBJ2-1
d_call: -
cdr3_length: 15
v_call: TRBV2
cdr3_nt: TGTGCCAGCAGCGCCGGGACCACGACCTACAATGAGCAGTTCTTC
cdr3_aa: CASSAGTTTYNEQFF

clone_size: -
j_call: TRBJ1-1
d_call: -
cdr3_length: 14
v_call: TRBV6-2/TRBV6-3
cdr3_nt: TGTGCCAGCAGTTACTCCGGACACTCCACTGAAGCTTTCTTT
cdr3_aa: CASSYSGHSTEAFF

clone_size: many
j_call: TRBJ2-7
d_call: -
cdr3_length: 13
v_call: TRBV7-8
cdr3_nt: TGTGCCAGCAGCTTTTTGGTCGGGAACGAGCAGTACTTC
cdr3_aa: CASSFLVGNEQYF

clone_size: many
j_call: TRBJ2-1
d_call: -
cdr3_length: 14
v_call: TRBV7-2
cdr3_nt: TGTGCCAGCAGCTTTGGGGGGGACAGCCGAACGCAGTTCTTC
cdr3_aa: CASSFGGDSRTQFF

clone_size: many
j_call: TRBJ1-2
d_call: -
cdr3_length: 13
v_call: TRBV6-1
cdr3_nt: TGTGCCAGCAGCTACGCCCTGGGGTATGGCTACACCTTC
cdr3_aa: CASSYALGYGYTF

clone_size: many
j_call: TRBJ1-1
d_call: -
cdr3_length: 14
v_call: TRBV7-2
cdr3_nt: TGTGCCAGCAGCTTCACAGAGATGAACACTGAAGCTTTCTTT
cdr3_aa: CASSFTEMNTEAFF

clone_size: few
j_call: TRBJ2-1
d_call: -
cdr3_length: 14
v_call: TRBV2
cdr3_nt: TGTGCCAGCAGTGTTAGTCCTTCCTACAATGAGCAGTTCTTC
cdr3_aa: CASSVSPSYNEQFF

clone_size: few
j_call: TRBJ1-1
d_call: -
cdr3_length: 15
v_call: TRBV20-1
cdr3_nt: TGCAGTGCACCAAGACGGAAGGAGGTCTACACTGAAGCTTTCTTT
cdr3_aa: CSAPRRKEVYTEAFF

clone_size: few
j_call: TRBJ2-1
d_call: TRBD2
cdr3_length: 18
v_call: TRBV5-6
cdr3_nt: TGTGCCAGCAGCTTGACTAGCGGGGGGTCAACTGGCTACAATGAGCAGTTCTTC
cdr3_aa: CASSLTSGGSTGYNEQFF

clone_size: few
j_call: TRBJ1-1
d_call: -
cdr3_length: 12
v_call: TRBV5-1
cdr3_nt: TGCGCCAGCAGCTTGGACAACACTGAAGCTTTCTTT
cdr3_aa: CASSLDNTEAFF

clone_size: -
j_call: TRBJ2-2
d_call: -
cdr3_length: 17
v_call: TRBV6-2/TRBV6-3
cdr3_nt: TGTGCCAGCAGTTCTCAAAGGGGCGGACCGAACACCGGGGAGCTGTTTTTT
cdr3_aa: CASSSQRGGPNTGELFF

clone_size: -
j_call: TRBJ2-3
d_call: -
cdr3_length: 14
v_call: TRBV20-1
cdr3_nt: TGCAGTGCGAGTACAGGGTACGGCACAGATACGCAGTATTTT
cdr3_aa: CSASTGYGTDTQYF

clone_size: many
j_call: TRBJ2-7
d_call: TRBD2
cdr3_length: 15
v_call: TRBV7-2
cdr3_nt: TGTGCCAGCAGTCGACTAGCGGGCACACCCTACGAGCAGTACTTC
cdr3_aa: CASSRLAGTPYEQYF